The clone carrying this T cell receptor (beta chain) was recorded once. Its target is not known. Researchers ran the PCR with 60 Vbeta and 13 Jbeta primers. Repertoires were generated with immunoSEQ multiplex PCR, while TCRdb's copy carries only in-frame clones and drops some. The table lists some 150,000 clones, roughly 80% of them singletons. The CDR3 length is 15 residues. CDR1 is SGHTA, CDR2 FQGNSA, per germline. V gave up 3 bases and J gave up 1 base; unmatched junction bases: 5. This sample is part of a study of cytomegalovirus exposure and HLA in healthy donors. Overall study findings and caveats: In a later analysis, at a false discovery rate of 0.05, 16,951 TCR beta sequences were associated with HLA alleles. A list of 150 to 200 TCR beta chains associated with cytomegalovirus was given.

The rearrangement uses TRBV7-2 and TRBJ2-5; 7 bases match TRBD1. Input material: PBMCs. This sequence was found in a woman in her 30s in good health and CMV-seropositive. As DNA, the CDR3 is TGTGCCAGCAGCTTCGGACAGGTCTTCCAAGAGACCCAGTACTTC. This encodes CASSFGQVFQETQYF.